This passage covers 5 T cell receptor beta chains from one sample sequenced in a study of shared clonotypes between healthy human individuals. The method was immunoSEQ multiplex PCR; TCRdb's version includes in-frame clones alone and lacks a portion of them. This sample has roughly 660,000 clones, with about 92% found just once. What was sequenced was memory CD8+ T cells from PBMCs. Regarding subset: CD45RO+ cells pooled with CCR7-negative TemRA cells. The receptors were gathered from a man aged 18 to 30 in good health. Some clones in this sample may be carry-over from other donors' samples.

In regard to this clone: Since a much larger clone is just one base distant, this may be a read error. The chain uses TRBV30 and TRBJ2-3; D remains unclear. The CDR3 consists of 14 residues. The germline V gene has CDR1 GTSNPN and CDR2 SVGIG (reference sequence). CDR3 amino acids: CAWSGLGNTDTRYF. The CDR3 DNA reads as TGTGCCTGGAGTGGCCTTGGGAACACAGATACGCGGTATTTT.

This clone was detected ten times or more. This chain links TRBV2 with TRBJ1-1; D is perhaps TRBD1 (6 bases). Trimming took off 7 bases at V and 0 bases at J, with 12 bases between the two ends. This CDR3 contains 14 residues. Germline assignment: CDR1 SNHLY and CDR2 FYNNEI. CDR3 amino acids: CASIHGQMNTEAFF. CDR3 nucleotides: TGTGCCAGCATCCATGGACAGATGAACACTGAAGCTTTCTTT.

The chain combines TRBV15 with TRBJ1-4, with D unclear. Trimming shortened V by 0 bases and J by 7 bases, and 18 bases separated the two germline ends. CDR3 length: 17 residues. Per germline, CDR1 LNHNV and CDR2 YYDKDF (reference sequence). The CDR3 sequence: CATSRDWIVPGREKLFF. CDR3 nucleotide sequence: TGTGCCACCAGCAGAGATTGGATAGTGCCAGGTCGTGAAAAACTGTTTTTT.

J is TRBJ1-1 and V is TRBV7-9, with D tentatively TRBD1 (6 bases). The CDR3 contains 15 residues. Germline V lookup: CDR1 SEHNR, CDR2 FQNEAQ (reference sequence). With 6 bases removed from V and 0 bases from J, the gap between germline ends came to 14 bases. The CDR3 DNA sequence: TGTGCCAGCAGATTGGCAGGGGACCTGAACACTGAAGCTTTCTTT. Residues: CASRLAGDLNTEAFF.

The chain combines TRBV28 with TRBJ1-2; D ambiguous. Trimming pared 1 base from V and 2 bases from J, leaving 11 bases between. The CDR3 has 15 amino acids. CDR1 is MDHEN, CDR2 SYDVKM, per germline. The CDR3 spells CASSLFPDINYGYTF. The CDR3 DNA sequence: TGTGCCAGCAGTTTATTTCCCGACATCAACTATGGCTACACCTTC.